This note documents a single TCR beta chain sequence. Germline CDR1 reads ENHRY; CDR2 reads SYGVKD. CDR3 length equals 15 residues. Trimming removed 4 bases from V and 3 bases from J; junction bases left unmatched: 8. TCRdb's copy holds only in-frame clones and misses some; the assay was immunoSEQ multiplex PCR. The table lists about 55,000 clones, 75% to 90% of them singletons, with around 0.58% in the top ten. This specimen comes from a study of T cell changes during pregnancy in multiple sclerosis. The chain couples TRBV10-3 to TRBJ2-7, with TRBD1 matching 8 bases. This clonotype was obtained from a female donor with multiple sclerosis, enrolled in a pregnancy study. The material sequenced was CD4+ T cells from peripheral blood mononuclear cells, taken in the first trimester of pregnancy. The CDR3 DNA sequence: TGTGCCATCAGTGGTGGACAGGGCGAAAACTACGAGCAGTACTTC. This translates into CAISGGQGENYEQYF.